Below, 27 T cell receptor beta chains from the same sample are listed, as sequenced in a study of CD8+CD57+ T cells in acquired aplastic anemia. It was genomic DNA that served as the template for profiling TCR beta VDJ and CDR3. TCRdb processed the reads anew with MiXCR; each CDR3 protein has one entry. The data contain approximately 50,000 distinct CDR3 sequences, approximately 78% of them singletons. Sequencing was performed on sorted CD4+, CD8+, or CD8+CD57+ T cells (not recorded which) from PBMCs. All receptors derive from a human donor in good health, serving as a control.

This clonotype was found a few times. The rearrangement links TRBV2 to TRBJ2-7; TRBD1 aligns across 8 bases. The germline V gene encodes CDR1 SNHLY and CDR2 FYNNEI. Trimming cost V 5 bases and J 2 bases; bases outside gene matches: 5. This CDR3 region has 14 residues. The CDR3 loop reads CASSSDRDTYEQYF. CDR3 in DNA: TGTGCCAGCAGTTCGGACAGGGACACCTACGAGCAGTACTTC.

The chain joins TRBV29-1 to TRBJ2-1; possibly TRBD2 for D (6 bases). The germline V gene encodes CDR1 SQVTM and CDR2 ANQGSEA. The CDR3 is 16 amino acids. The ends were cut back, 0 bases at V and 7 bases at J, with 19 bases in the middle. The CDR3 nucleotides are TGCAGCGTTGAAGAGCGGGCTCGTGGAGGGAGAAATGAGCAGTTCTTC. It yields the protein CSVEERARGGRNEQFF.

Regarding this clonotype: A read error is possible here, since a much larger clone lies one base away. This chain joins TRBV9 and TRBJ1-2; D may be TRBD1 (6 bases). The germline gives CDR1 SGDLS, CDR2 YYNGEE. This CDR3 is built from 15 residues. The CDR3 loop reads CASNVAGGENYGYTF. In DNA form, the CDR3 reads TGTGCCAGCAACGTAGCCGGGGGCGAGAACTATGGCTACACCTTC.

This clonotype was counted once. The chain combines TRBV7-9 with TRBJ2-7; 9 bases line up with TRBD1. The germline gives CDR1 SEHNR, CDR2 FQNEAQ (reference sequence). With V trimmed by 5 bases and J by 4 bases, 6 bases remained unmatched. CDR3 length: 14 residues. The CDR3 spells CASSPADRGYEQYF. DNA of the CDR3: TGTGCCAGCAGCCCCGCCGACAGGGGGTACGAGCAGTACTTC.

DNA for the CDR3: TGTGCCATCAGTGAGAAAATTGGGGATGGGGACATTCAGTACTTC. Its translation is CAISEKIGDGDIQYF. J is TRBJ2-4 and V is TRBV10-3, with D unresolved. The CDR3 is 15 residues long. Germline V CDR1 and CDR2: ENHRY, SYGVKD. V gave up 2 bases and J gave up 8 bases, with 16 bases separating them.

V is TRBV5-1 and J is TRBJ1-1; 10 positions match TRBD1. Looked up from germline, CDR1 is SGHRS and CDR2 is YFSETQ. J was trimmed by 1 base and V by 3 bases; bases with no gene match: 6. The CDR3 has 16 residues. CDR3 region: CASSSGQGMGNTEAFF. CDR3 DNA sequence: TGCGCCAGCAGCTCGGGACAGGGGATGGGGAACACTGAAGCTTTCTTT.

The gene calls are TRBV19 and TRBJ1-1, with a possible D match to TRBD1 (5 bases). The CDR3 length is 13 residues. CDR1 LNHDA and CDR2 SQIVND come from the germline V gene (reference sequence). Trimming shortened V by 6 bases and J by 3 bases, and 11 bases separated the two germline ends. CDR3 protein: CASRGTVYTEAFF. The DNA of the CDR3 is TGTGCCAGTAGAGGGACGGTTTACACTGAAGCTTTCTTT.

As to this clonotype: The germline gene is not matched at one end of the junction; a read error may be the cause. This chain links TRBV20-1 with TRBJ2-7; 7 bases match TRBD1. The V gene's germline CDR1 is DFQATT and CDR2 SNEGSKA (reference sequence). CDR3 size: 13 residues. DNA of the CDR3: TGCAGTGCTATACCGACAGGGACCTACGAGCGGTGCTTC. Protein product: CSAIPTGTYERCF.

The chain links TRBV15 to TRBJ1-4, with D tentatively TRBD1 (6 bases). The CDR3 runs to 14 residues. Trimming removed 4 bases from V and 3 bases from J, with 9 bases in between. Germline lookup yields CDR1 LNHNV and CDR2 YYDKDF (reference sequence). The CDR3 bases are TGTGCCACCAGCAACCCAGGGGCTAATGAAAAACTGTTTTTT. As protein: CATSNPGANEKLFF.

The rearrangement links TRBV7-9 to TRBJ1-2; a possible D gene is TRBD1 (6 bases). Germline lookup yields CDR1 SEHNR and CDR2 FQNEAQ (reference sequence). The CDR3 sequence is 12 residues long. V lost 6 bases and J 7 bases, leaving 12 bases between the germline ends. CDR3 nucleotides: TGTGCCAGCAGTTCCGGGGGGCTTGGCTACACCTTC. Translation: CASSSGGLGYTF.

The chain links TRBV2 to TRBJ1-1; the D gene is possibly TRBD1 (5 bases). The CDR3 spans 19 residues. Germline CDR1 SNHLY, CDR2 FYNNEI. The ends were cut back, 1 base at V and 0 bases at J, with 21 bases in the middle. The CDR3 DNA is TGTGCCAGCAGTGAAGGGGGGGGGTGGTCAGCAACGTTGAACACTGAAGCTTTCTTT. Protein product: CASSEGGGWSATLNTEAFF.

The V and J genes are TRBV20-1 and TRBJ2-2; weak D call: TRBD2 (5 bases). The CDR3 is 15 residues long. Germline V gives CDR1 DFQATT, CDR2 SNEGSKA (reference sequence). Trimming left V 0 bases short and J 6 bases short, with 14 bases between. This CDR3 reads CSARDFGGAAGELFF. Here the CDR3 DNA reads TGCAGTGCTAGAGATTTCGGAGGTGCAGCCGGGGAGCTGTTTTTT.

V and J are TRBV12-3 or TRBV12-4 and TRBJ1-2; D unclear. The V gene lost 5 bases and the J gene lost 4 bases, with 8 bases spanning the gap. The CDR3 contains 12 residues. The CDR3 reads CASSPDIYGYTF. CDR3 in DNA: TGTGCCAGCAGTCCCGACATCTATGGCTACACCTTC.

The chain is built from TRBV15 and TRBJ2-5; D gene unclear. Germline values: CDR1 LNHNV, CDR2 YYDKDF (reference sequence). Trimming left V 5 bases short and J 5 bases short, with 15 bases between. CDR3 size: 14 residues. CDR3 nucleotide sequence: TGTGCCACCAGCCCCCGTCGGGTCGAGGAGACCCAGTACTTC. It specifies CATSPRRVEETQYF.

This sequence joins TRBV7-9 and TRBJ1-2, with D perhaps matching TRBD1 (5 bases). This CDR3 comprises 12 residues. Germline assignment: CDR1 SEHNR and CDR2 FQNEAQ (reference sequence). With 4 bases removed from V and 4 bases from J, the gap between germline ends came to 7 bases. The CDR3 spells CASSWDRYGYTF. CDR3 bases: TGTGCCAGCAGCTGGGACCGCTATGGCTACACCTTC.

This clonotype occurred once. V gene TRBV5-8 combines with J gene TRBJ2-7; D unresolved. The CDR3 has 13 amino acids. Germline V gene sequence: CDR1 SGHTS, CDR2 YDEGEE. Trimming pared 0 bases from V and 0 bases from J, leaving 4 bases between. The CDR3, as DNA: TGTGCCAGCAGCTTGGGGAACTCCTACGAGCAGTACTTC. Protein product: CASSLGNSYEQYF.

A single count supports this clonotype. The V and J genes are TRBV19 and TRBJ1-1; TRBD1 matches at 7 bases. CDR1 is LNHDA and CDR2 is SQIVND in the germline V gene (reference sequence). Germline trimming cut 5 bases from V and 0 bases from J; bases unmatched to any gene: 12. The CDR3 totals 17 residues. As DNA, the CDR3 is TGTGCCAGTAGTGCCTCCTCGGGACAGTCGATGAACACTGAAGCTTTCTTT. The encoded protein is CASSASSGQSMNTEAFF.

The chain links TRBV24-1 to TRBJ1-2; D unclear. The CDR3 sequence is 12 residues long. V shed 6 bases and J shed 8 bases, with 12 bases lying between them. The germline gives CDR1 KGHDR, CDR2 SFDVKD. The CDR3 nucleotides read TGTGCCACCAGTATAGCCACGGGAGGCTACACCTTC. Translated: CATSIATGGYTF.

The chain joins TRBV24-1 to TRBJ2-1, with D possibly TRBD1 on 6 matching bases. With 2 bases removed from V and 4 bases from J, the gap between germline ends came to 11 bases. The CDR3 has 15 amino acids. Germline CDR1 reads KGHDR; CDR2 reads SFDVKD. The CDR3 protein is CATSDSGQIYNEQFF. The CDR3 DNA follows: TGTGCCACCAGTGATTCCGGACAGATTTACAATGAGCAGTTCTTC.

CDR3 sequence reads: CSARGGWGYNEQFF. CDR3 nucleotide sequence: TGCAGTGCTAGGGGAGGCTGGGGCTACAATGAGCAGTTCTTC. This chain links TRBV20-1 with TRBJ2-1; D might be TRBD2 (6 bases). Germline CDR1 and CDR2: DFQATT and SNEGSKA (reference sequence). CDR3 length equals 14 residues. Trimming pared 3 bases from V and 3 bases from J, leaving 12 bases between.

The rearrangement links TRBV5-6 to TRBJ2-3; TRBD2 is a possible D gene (5 bases). V was trimmed by 4 bases and J by 6 bases, leaving 18 bases between them. The CDR3 sequence is 15 residues long. Per the germline V gene, CDR1 is SGHDT and CDR2 is YYEEEE. The CDR3 DNA follows: TGTGCCAGCAGCCCCGTTGACGGGATCGAGGATACGCAGTATTTT. Protein: CASSPVDGIEDTQYF.

The V and J genes are TRBV10-3 and TRBJ2-1; 8 nucleotides match TRBD2. After removal of 6 bases from V and 8 bases from J, the junction contained 15 bases not matched to a gene. The CDR3 consists of 16 residues. Germline CDR1 is ENHRY and CDR2 is SYGVKD. The CDR3 DNA is TGTGCCATCAGAAAGTCGAGCGGGAGAGTAGGCGATGAGCAGTTCTTC. It yields the protein CAIRKSSGRVGDEQFF.

This clonotype has just one count. The chain couples TRBV29-1 to TRBJ1-1; D is uncertain. The V gene lost 2 bases and the J gene lost 1 base, with 8 bases spanning the gap. The CDR3 extends over 13 amino acids. Germline V gene lookup returns CDR1 SQVTM and CDR2 ANQGSEA. The CDR3 loop reads CSVELAPNTEAFF. The DNA for the CDR3 is TGCAGCGTTGAATTGGCCCCGAACACTGAAGCTTTCTTT.

This chain joins TRBV24-1 and TRBJ2-1; 10 bases are a match to TRBD1. After removal of 4 bases from V and 4 bases from J, the junction contained 6 bases not matched to a gene. Germline V gene data show CDR1 as KGHDR and CDR2 as SFDVKD. The CDR3 totals 16 residues. In nucleotides, the CDR3 is TGTGCCACCAGTGACTCGGACAGGGGGAGGTACAATGAGCAGTTCTTC. Translating it yields CATSDSDRGRYNEQFF.

This clonotype showed up just a few times. As the CDR3 is not closed by the conserved phenylalanine or tryptophan, this likely results from a read error. The J gene is TRBJ1-2, the V gene TRBV12-3 or TRBV12-4, with 8 positions matching TRBD1. The CDR3 has 14 amino acids. V lost 10 bases to trimming and J lost 8 bases; unmatched junction nucleotides: 15. The CDR3 region is CATKYAGTGWGYTP. The CDR3 bases are TGTGCCACCAAATATGCCGGGACAGGATGGGGCTACACCCCC.

The chain recombines TRBV4-3 with TRBJ1-1; D gene unclear. This CDR3 has 11 residues. Germline CDR1 and CDR2: LGHNA and YSLEER. The V and J ends lost 1 base and 7 bases respectively, with 4 bases between them. The CDR3 reads CASSQGREAFF. The CDR3 DNA reads as TGCGCCAGCAGCCAAGGACGTGAAGCTTTCTTT.

This clonotype was found once. V gene TRBV2 combines with J gene TRBJ2-6; no reliable D call. This CDR3 contains 15 residues. Germline V gene sequence: CDR1 SNHLY, CDR2 FYNNEI. Trimming shortened V by 4 bases and J by 0 bases, and 7 bases separated the two germline ends. CDR3 region: CASSVRVSGANVLTF. The CDR3 nucleotides read TGTGCCAGCAGTGTGCGAGTCTCTGGGGCCAACGTCCTGACTTTC.